In its sample, the clone carrying this TCR beta chain was seen a few times. Its antigen is unknown. TCRdb re-derived calls from the 5' RACE reads in MiXCR, one entry per CDR3 protein. Here the sample spans approximately 550,000 distinct CDR3 sequences, roughly 12% being singletons. The data were taken from a study of T cells after yellow fever vaccination. CDR1 is SGHDT and CDR2 is YYEEEE in the germline V gene. V shed 1 base and J shed 1 base, with 12 bases lying between them. There are 16 residues in the CDR3. Findings of the study overall: Just a small share of clonotypes turned up in the CD4 compartment as well as the CD8 compartment.

The rearrangement joins TRBV5-6 to TRBJ2-1; D is undetermined. Specimen: PBMCs, collected on the day of the yellow fever booster vaccination. This sequence originates from a man aged 30 to 45 who received the YFV17D yellow fever vaccine. The CDR3 DNA reads as TGTGCCAGCAGCTTGCGGATTACGGGTTCCTACAATGAGCAGTTCTTC. This codes for CASSLRITGSYNEQFF.